This T cell receptor (beta chain) was retrieved from a study of OX40 agonist ivuxolimab in advanced cancers. The wider study: People who had prior anti-PD-1, anti-PD-L1 or anti-CTLA-4 therapy could take part, and around 40% had some. Study-level points and caveats: CD4+ and CD8+ T cells in blood underwent clonal expansion by week 6 at 0.1 to 3.0 mg/kg. Which antigen the expanded peripheral T cells recognized is unknown.

Sequencing used immunoSEQ multiplex PCR; TCRdb keeps in-frame clones, though not all of them. The table lists nearly 80,000 clones, roughly 91% of them singletons. Systemic immunosuppression or autoimmune disease history was grounds to exclude patients. As regards this clone: Its specificity is unknown.

Germline V gene data show CDR1 as MGHRA and CDR2 as YSYEKL. CDR3 size: 15 residues. Trimming removed 0 bases from V and 2 bases from J, with 10 bases in between. This chain links TRBV4-1 with TRBJ1-2; D is possibly TRBD1 (5 bases). Sequences were derived from CD4+ or CD8+ T cells sorted from blood, sampled in a trial of the OX40 agonist ivuxolimab. The clonotype originates from an adult with an advanced solid tumor such as melanoma, head and neck, liver or kidney cancer. For the CDR3, the DNA is TGCGCCAGCAGCCAAGACACGGGGCTAAACTATGGCTACACCTTC. This codes for CASSQDTGLNYGYTF.